These 29 T cell receptor beta chains were all obtained from the same sample, sequenced in a study of T cells expressing NK-cell markers (TCRdb year 2020). The library was built by means of 5' RACE. The listed sequencing device is Illumina HiSeq 2000. TCRdb reprocessed the sequencing reads and holds a single record per CDR3 protein sequence, with no DNA. The sample table on file contains a few hundred thousand distinct CDR3 sequences. Jointly, the top ten make up around 5.3% of the sample. Source material: blood T cells: a sorted CD56 or NKG2C T cell subset, CD4+ or CD8+ T cells, or bulk PBMC T cells (not recorded which). The receptor set was obtained from a man between 18 and 69 years old in good health.

The chain joins TRBV11-2 to TRBJ2-3; TCRdb's assignment of TRBD2 cannot be checked, as there is no DNA. Germline V gene sequence: CDR1 SGHAT, CDR2 FQNNGV. The CDR3 is 15 amino acids. CDR3 protein: CASSSRGAGGGTQYF.

V usage is TRBV28 and J usage is TRBJ2-7. Per germline, CDR1 MDHEN and CDR2 SYDVKM. CDR3 length: 13 residues. The CDR3: CASSPQNYYEQYF.

This chain links TRBV28 with TRBJ1-2; the D gene TCRdb calls, TRBD1, cannot be checked with no DNA. Germline assignment: CDR1 MDHEN and CDR2 SYDVKM. The CDR3 sequence is 17 residues long. CDR3 sequence: CASSPTIPGNSDYGYTF.

The rearrangement links TRBV12-3 or TRBV12-4 to TRBJ2-7; TCRdb outputs TRBD2, but without DNA this stays unchecked. There are 17 residues in the CDR3. The CDR3: CASSFDAGGLSSYEQYF.

V usage is TRBV20-1 and J usage is TRBJ2-2; TCRdb lists TRBD1, though no DNA is available to test this call. This CDR3 contains 15 residues. CDR1 and CDR2 (germline): DFQATT, SNEGSKA (reference sequence). The CDR3 region is CSARVGTFWTGELFF.

V usage is TRBV12-3 or TRBV12-4 and J usage is TRBJ2-6. CDR3 length: 13 amino acids. The CDR3 protein is CASGVSGANVLTF.

V and J are TRBV27 and TRBJ1-1; the TCRdb D gene call, TRBD1, has no DNA to confirm it. Germline assignment: CDR1 MNHEY and CDR2 SMNVEV (reference sequence). This CDR3 region has 14 residues. The CDR3 region is CASRKYRADTEAFF.

The chain joins TRBV4-1 to TRBJ1-5; the D call of TRBD1 rests on TCRdb alone, since no DNA is present to check it. Germline CDR1 is MGHRA and CDR2 is YSYEKL. This CDR3 comprises 16 residues. CDR3 residues: CASSQDQTGGYQPQHF.

The genes are TRBV12-3 or TRBV12-4 and TRBJ2-2; TCRdb returns TRBD2, unconfirmable since there is no DNA. The CDR3 loop spans 16 amino acids. The CDR3 region is CASSFERGGRNGELFF.

The J gene is TRBJ1-2, the V gene TRBV12-3 or TRBV12-4; TCRdb designates TRBD1, a call that cannot be tested without DNA. CDR3 length equals 13 residues. The chain's CDR3 is CASSQGAPYGYTF.

The chain joins TRBV10-3 to TRBJ2-1; the D call from TCRdb, TRBD1, cannot be confirmed without DNA. CDR3 length: 13 amino acids. Germline CDR1 is ENHRY and CDR2 is SYGVKD. CDR3 amino acids: CAHRDGVYNEQFF.

The chain carries TRBV2 and TRBJ2-7; TCRdb outputs TRBD1, but without DNA this stays unchecked. The CDR3 is 15 residues long. Germline CDR1 is SNHLY and CDR2 is FYNNEI. Here the CDR3 reads CASSLEQGQAYEQYF.

This chain connects TRBV6-1 to TRBJ1-2; TCRdb outputs TRBD1, but without DNA this stays unchecked. Germline CDR1 reads MNHNS; CDR2 reads SASEGT. The CDR3 is 17 amino acids. CDR3 region: CASSVRGGQNLNYGYTF.

The chain is built from TRBV2 and TRBJ1-5; TCRdb's D call of TRBD1 is untestable without DNA. The CDR3 runs to 15 residues. Germline CDR1 is SNHLY and CDR2 is FYNNEI. The CDR3 sequence is CASSENGGFGQPQHF.

The chain joins TRBV19 to TRBJ2-5; TCRdb's D call of TRBD2 is untestable without DNA. The CDR3 length is 16 residues. Looked up from germline, CDR1 is LNHDA and CDR2 is SQIVND (reference sequence). CDR3: CASSARTSGVKETQYF.

V and J are TRBV7-9 and TRBJ1-1. Looked up from germline, CDR1 is SEHNR and CDR2 is FQNEAQ (reference sequence). This CDR3 contains 15 residues. CDR3 amino acids: CASSFLSLMNTEAFF.

The chain links TRBV7-2 to TRBJ2-2; the D call of TRBD2 rests on TCRdb alone, since no DNA is present to check it. There are 17 residues in the CDR3. Germline-derived CDR1 and CDR2 are SGHTA and FQGNSA. The CDR3 loop is CASSLTASGGASGELFF.

The V and J genes are TRBV6-1 and TRBJ2-3; the TRBD1 assignment by TCRdb is unverifiable without DNA. CDR1 is MNHNS and CDR2 is SASEGT in the germline V gene. This CDR3 comprises 15 residues. The CDR3 protein is CASSDRGGETDTQYF.

This chain uses TRBV15 with TRBJ2-5. Germline V gene data show CDR1 as LNHNV and CDR2 as YYDKDF (reference sequence). The CDR3 runs to 17 residues. The CDR3: CATSRDVSGAIQGTQYF.

The chain couples TRBV5-1 to TRBJ1-6; without DNA, the TCRdb call of TRBD1 cannot be checked. The germline CDR1 and CDR2 sequences are SGHRS and YFSETQ. The CDR3 consists of 16 residues. The CDR3: CASSTGPGTGNSPLHF.

This chain uses TRBV2 with TRBJ1-5; TCRdb's D call, TRBD1, is unchecked because there is no DNA. Germline V gene data show CDR1 as SNHLY and CDR2 as FYNNEI. CDR3 length: 15 amino acids. CDR3 residues: CASTEGQTFRQPQHF.

The chain joins TRBV20-1 to TRBJ1-1; absent DNA, TCRdb's TRBD1 call cannot be checked. The CDR3 is 15 amino acids. CDR1 is DFQATT, CDR2 SNEGSKA, per germline (reference sequence). CDR3 in amino acids: CSARNQGAQHTEAFF.

The chain links TRBV7-9 to TRBJ2-4; TCRdb names TRBD1, which stays unverified in the absence of DNA. The CDR3 consists of 15 residues. In germline, CDR1 is SEHNR, CDR2 FQNEAQ (reference sequence). CDR3 protein: CASSKPGGASNIQYF.

V usage is TRBV19 and J usage is TRBJ1-1. This CDR3 region has 15 residues. Germline V CDR1 and CDR2: LNHDA, SQIVND (reference sequence). This CDR3 reads CASSINRAANTEAFF.

The chain links TRBV2 to TRBJ1-6; there is no DNA to check the TCRdb D call of TRBD1. This CDR3 comprises 14 residues. The germline V gene encodes CDR1 SNHLY and CDR2 FYNNEI. CDR3 sequence reads: CASSEQRGRSPLHF.

The CDR3 reads CAISAIEAGGTGELFF. The chain recombines TRBV10-3 with TRBJ2-2; the D gene TCRdb calls, TRBD2, cannot be checked with no DNA. From germline, CDR1 is ENHRY and CDR2 SYGVKD. The CDR3 is made up of 16 amino acids.

V is TRBV29-1 and J is TRBJ2-7. This CDR3 has 11 residues. CDR1 and CDR2 from the germline V gene are SQVTM and ANQGSEA. The CDR3 region is CSVGYSYEQYF.

The V and J genes are TRBV27 and TRBJ1-2; TCRdb lists TRBD1, though no DNA is available to test this call. Looked up from germline, CDR1 is MNHEY and CDR2 is SMNVEV (reference sequence). CDR3 length: 14 residues. CDR3 protein: CASSFGARNYGYTF.

The rearrangement links TRBV20-1 to TRBJ2-4; the TCRdb D gene call, TRBD2, has no DNA to confirm it. The germline CDR1 and CDR2 sequences are DFQATT and SNEGSKA (reference sequence). CDR3 length: 18 residues. The CDR3 region is CSAGKRTSGAGGVNIQYF.